This T cell receptor (beta chain) was captured in a study of cytomegalovirus exposure and HLA in healthy donors. Details on this clone: The antigen remains undetermined.

The study, taken as a whole, reports: The authors later linked a missense DCLRE1C variant to TCR beta V- and J-gene trimming. DRB1 had the most TCR associations and HLA-C the fewest, a later analysis found, with rates varying by HLA locus. HLA alleles were associated with roughly 15,000 TCR beta sequences in a later analysis at 0.05 false discovery rate.

Primers: 60 Vbeta forward and 13 Jbeta reverse. Clones were sequenced by immunoSEQ multiplex PCR, and TCRdb holds only the in-frame ones, with some missing. The repertoire has 98,000 or so clones, over 60% of them found once; the top ten carry approximately 8.4%. Sequencing used PBMCs. This clonotype was obtained from a human donor in good health.

The CDR3 sequence: CASSESAGTGPQHF. CDR3 coding DNA: TGTGCCAGCAGTGAGTCAGCTGGAACGGGGCCCCAGCATTTT. This chain joins TRBV6-1 and TRBJ1-5, with no clear D. With 3 bases removed from V and 9 bases from J, the gap between germline ends came to 15 bases. There are 14 residues in the CDR3. In germline, CDR1 is MNHNS, CDR2 SASEGT.